The rows below give T cell receptor beta chains drawn from one sample of a study of control samples from healthy donors and cancer patients. Only in-frame clones appear in the TCRdb table, and some are missing; sequencing was by immunoSEQ multiplex PCR. Among 94,000 or so clones, less than 85% were seen once, and the ten largest hold about 35%. Sequencing was performed on PBMCs. Receptor source: a man between 65 and 79 years old with lung cancer. The conserved cysteine and the conserved F or W are not part of the CDR3 here.

V gene | CDR3 protein
TRBV3-1/TRBV3-2 | ASSQDSGYSPLH
TRBV29-1 | SVGEANSPLH
TRBV5-6 | ASSLGGLYNSPLH
TRBV6-4 | ARAGTGETGELF
TRBV6-4 | ASSIRPAGEQF
TRBV12-3/TRBV12-4 | ASKPTRNTEAF
TRBV4-1 | ASSQAGTGNEKLF
TRBV5-6 | ASRPGVEYYGYT
TRBV6-5 | ASNLEWASVEQY
TRBV19 | ASTPPLGSRGEYGYT
TRBV7-2 | ASSQAGTGPQSTLH
TRBV6-1 | ASSEAWALH
TRBV27 | ASSLMNPSSQKFLSTDTQY
TRBV2 | ASSSGQGETQY
TRBV14 | ASSPSLVNEKLF
TRBV6-5 | ASSYRNTGGYYEQY
TRBV10-1 | ASSESRGEGEKLF
TRBV24-1 | ATSRRGDYNEQF
TRBV12-5 | ASGQGQINQPQH
TRBV12-5 | ASGYGGVGTGELF
TRBV6-5 | ASSFDRVWGYNEQF
TRBV4-3 | ASSQDVGGDQPQH
TRBV19 | ASSRPGQGNTGELF
TRBV7-2 | ASSLGQGLNYGYT
TRBV25-1 | ASKSQGQSLTYEQY
TRBV7-2 | ASSPGLVVDEQF
TRBV2 | ASSDRGGNNSPLH
TRBV12-3/TRBV12-4 | ASSLGFYEQY
TRBV11-3 | ASSPGDRVTTDTQY
TRBV29-1 | SVVGTGNTEAF
TRBV7-8 | ASRTGGFNTEAF
TRBV7-6 | ASSLRGLAGGGTDTQY
TRBV19 | AVGGQGWTGELF
TRBV5-6 | ASSLEGSYTGELF
TRBV5-1 | ASSSAPLAGYT
TRBV19 | ASNGGQGAIQPQH
TRBV27 | ASSREPTNEKLF
TRBV7-2 | ASRTPGLVLNEQF
TRBV27 | ASSTGQGAGSGANVLT
TRBV4-2 | ASRPSVAAGPTELF
TRBV4-1 | ASSLARGEKLF
TRBV20-1 | SARFYNEQF